Shown below are 26 T cell receptor beta chains from a single sample sequenced in a study of shared clonotypes between healthy human individuals. Method: immunoSEQ multiplex PCR; TCRdb's copy keeps in-frame clones and lacks some. The data show around 2.1 million clones, approximately 95% seen once. The sequenced material came from naive CD4+ T cells sorted from blood. The subset here: CD45RA+ positively selected. The receptor source for this set is a man between 18 and 35 years old in good health.

Comments on this clone: The sample has other DNA sequences that encode this CDR3 too. V is TRBV30 and J is TRBJ2-7, with 9 bases identical to TRBD2. Germline values: CDR1 GTSNPN, CDR2 SVGIG (reference sequence). With 3 bases clipped from V and 2 bases from J, the junction kept 2 bases outside the gene matches. CDR3 length: 13 amino acids. CDR3 protein: CAWRASGTYEQYF. CDR3 DNA sequence: TGTGCCTGGAGGGCTAGCGGGACCTACGAGCAGTACTTC. Based on the CDR3 plus reference TRBV30 and TRBJ2-7, the full variable domain is SQTIHQWPATLVQPVGSPLSLECTVEGTSNPNLYWYRQAAGRGLQLLFYSVGIGQISSEVPQNLSASRPQDRQFILSSKKLLLSDSGFYLCAWRASGTYEQYFGPGTRLTVT.

The rearrangement uses TRBV30 and TRBJ1-5; D is possibly TRBD1 (6 bases). Per the germline V gene, CDR1 is GTSNPN and CDR2 is SVGIG (reference sequence). The CDR3 is made up of 15 amino acids. The V end was cut by 3 bases, the J end by 1 base, with 13 bases between. This CDR3 reads CAWSQGSGSNQPQHF. In DNA, the CDR3 is TGTGCCTGGAGCCAGGGGTCAGGGAGCAATCAGCCCCAGCATTTT.

This rearrangement joins TRBV7-9 to TRBJ1-2; D is ambiguous. CDR1 SEHNR and CDR2 FQNEAQ come from the germline V gene (reference sequence). This CDR3 contains 16 residues. V lost 0 bases and J lost 2, with 13 bases in between. The CDR3 protein is CASSLALSGTNYGYTF. CDR3 DNA: TGTGCCAGCAGCTTAGCGCTATCGGGAACCAACTATGGCTACACCTTC.

The chain carries TRBV28 and TRBJ2-7, with 9 bases matching TRBD1. This CDR3 comprises 15 residues. V shed 4 bases and J 2 bases; nucleotides not matched to a gene: 6. Germline loops: CDR1 MDHEN, CDR2 SYDVKM. The CDR3 DNA sequence: TGTGCCAGCAGTTCGGTTGGGACAGGGACCTACGAGCAGTACTTC. Protein sequence: CASSSVGTGTYEQYF.

About this clone: Other DNA sequences in the same sample also yield this CDR3. The chain joins TRBV5-1 to TRBJ2-1; possibly TRBD1 for D (5 bases). The CDR3 has 15 amino acids. Trimming pared 4 bases from V and 0 bases from J, leaving 11 bases between. Germline V gene lookup returns CDR1 SGHRS and CDR2 YFSETQ. DNA of the CDR3: TGCGCCAGCAGCCCCCAGGGTTCCTCCTACAATGAGCAGTTCTTC. Translated, it gives CASSPQGSSYNEQFF. The full variable domain, in which reference TRBV5-1 and TRBJ2-1 provide the parts outside the CDR3, is KAGVTQTPRYLIKTRGQQVTLSCSPISGHRSVSWYQQTPGQGLQFLFEYFSETQRNKGNFPGRFSGRQFSNSRSEMNVSTLELGDSALYLCASSPQGSSYNEQFFGPGTRLTVL.

This clone was observed once. V is TRBV5-4 and J is TRBJ1-2; TRBD1 matches 9 bases. The germline CDR1 and CDR2 sequences are SGHNT and YYREEE (reference sequence). The CDR3 consists of 13 residues. The J segment lost 7 bases and the V segment lost 4 bases, leaving 5 bases of the junction unmatched. The CDR3: CASSLRDRVGYTF. The CDR3 DNA follows: TGTGCCAGCAGCCTCAGGGACAGGGTTGGCTACACCTTC.

For this clone: Other DNA sequences within the sample encode an identical CDR3. The CDR3 DNA sequence: TGTGCCAGCAGTCCTAGAGTGAAAGAGACCCAGTACTTC. Its protein product is CASSPRVKETQYF. This chain connects TRBV5-6 to TRBJ2-5; D uncertain. Trimming took off 5 bases at V and 3 bases at J, with 11 bases between the two ends. Germline lookup yields CDR1 SGHDT and CDR2 YYEEEE. CDR3 length equals 13 residues.

The chain employs TRBV7-9 and TRBJ2-3; D might be TRBD2 (5 bases). CDR1 SEHNR and CDR2 FQNEAQ come from the germline V gene (reference sequence). The CDR3 totals 14 residues. Trimming stripped 1 base from V and 4 bases from J, with 9 bases between. For the CDR3, the DNA is TGTGCCAGCAGCTTAGAGTGGGGAGCAGATACGCAGTATTTT. Translating gives CASSLEWGADTQYF.

The chain employs TRBV5-1 and TRBJ2-3, with TRBD1 identical over 7 bases. The CDR3 spans 15 residues. V trimming: 4 bases; J trimming: 2 bases; junction bases outside the gene matches: 7. The germline CDR1 and CDR2 sequences are SGHRS and YFSETQ. CDR3 sequence (DNA): TGCGCCAGCAGCCAAACAGGGGTATTCACAGATACGCAGTATTTT. Its protein product is CASSQTGVFTDTQYF.

This clone occurred once. This chain joins TRBV5-6 and TRBJ2-7, with 12 positions matching TRBD2. Per the germline V gene, CDR1 is SGHDT and CDR2 is YYEEEE. The CDR3 has 15 residues. With V trimmed by 4 bases and J by 5 bases, 7 bases remained unmatched. The CDR3 DNA reads as TGTGCCAGCAGCAGAGCGACTAGCGGGAGCCACGAGCAGTACTTC. The encoded protein is CASSRATSGSHEQYF. Variable domain in full (rest from reference TRBV5-6 and TRBJ2-7): DAGVTQSPTHLIKTRGQQVTLRCSPKSGHDTVSWYQQALGQGPQFIFQYYEEEERQRGNFPDRFSGHQFPNYSSELNVNALLLGDSALYLCASSRATSGSHEQYFGPGTRLTVT.

Points on this clone: The sample has other DNA sequences that encode this CDR3 too. The chain is built from TRBV5-1 and TRBJ1-1; TRBD1 aligns across 8 bases. Germline CDR1 is SGHRS and CDR2 is YFSETQ. The CDR3 sequence is 14 residues long. Trimming removed 0 bases from V and 5 bases from J; junction bases left unmatched: 3. The CDR3 region is CASSLEDRVTEAFF. The CDR3 DNA reads as TGCGCCAGCAGCTTGGAGGACAGGGTTACTGAAGCTTTCTTT.

This rearrangement joins TRBV7-8 to TRBJ2-7, with TRBD1 matching over 11 bases. The CDR3 is 15 amino acids. V lost 4 bases to trimming and J lost 4 bases; unmatched junction nucleotides: 6. Germline values: CDR1 SGHVS, CDR2 FQNEAQ. CDR3 region: CASSSNRDRGYEQYF. The CDR3 bases are TGTGCCAGCAGCTCCAACCGGGACAGGGGGTACGAGCAGTACTTC.

J is TRBJ1-3 and V is TRBV7-3; D is uncertain. V lost 2 bases to trimming and J lost 2 bases, with 10 bases between them. CDR1 is SGHTA, CDR2 FQGTGA, per germline. This CDR3 has 15 residues. CDR3 sequence (DNA): TGTGCCAGCAGCTTAGGTCGGGCGCCTGGAAACACCATATATTTT. Encoded protein: CASSLGRAPGNTIYF.

This sequence joins TRBV5-1 and TRBJ2-3; 11 bases are shared with TRBD1. The germline V gene has CDR1 SGHRS and CDR2 YFSETQ. The CDR3 totals 15 residues. Trimming took 0 bases from V and 5 from J; bases not matched to a gene: 2. The CDR3 protein is CASSLGGTGGDTQYF. The CDR3 nucleotides read TGCGCCAGCAGCTTGGGAGGGACAGGGGGAGATACGCAGTATTTT.

V usage is TRBV10-3 and J usage is TRBJ1-4, with 12 bases that match TRBD1. This CDR3 has 17 residues. The trim removed 8 bases at V and 7 bases at J, leaving 14 bases unmatched. Germline V gives CDR1 ENHRY, CDR2 SYGVKD. The CDR3 DNA sequence: TGTGCCATCGGAACCGGGACAGGGGGCTCTTTGGGTGAAAAACTGTTTTTT. Translated, it gives CAIGTGTGGSLGEKLFF.

Concerning this clone: This sample includes further DNA sequences coding for the same CDR3. The chain links TRBV10-1 to TRBJ2-2; no clear D gene. Per the germline V gene, CDR1 is WNHNN and CDR2 is SYGVQD (reference sequence). V was shortened by 2 bases and J by 3 bases, with 4 bases between the two germline ends. There are 13 residues in the CDR3. The CDR3 sequence is CASSEAHTGELFF. The CDR3, as DNA: TGCGCCAGCAGTGAGGCCCACACCGGGGAGCTGTTTTTT.

This chain joins TRBV5-1 and TRBJ1-1; 8 nucleotides agree with TRBD1. Trimming at V came to 4 bases and at J to 1 base, leaving 15 bases not matched to a gene. This CDR3 contains 18 residues. Germline CDR1 SGHRS, CDR2 YFSETQ. This CDR3 is CASSLLPGQDLANTEAFF. The CDR3 region has the DNA TGCGCCAGCAGCCTTCTCCCGGGACAGGACCTCGCGAACACTGAAGCTTTCTTT.

The chain employs TRBV14 and TRBJ1-6, with D maybe TRBD1 (5 bases). The germline V gene has CDR1 SGHDN and CDR2 FVKESK. The CDR3 is made up of 14 amino acids. The V end was cut by 3 bases, the J end by 7 bases, with 10 bases between. The CDR3 DNA reads TGTGCCAGCAGCCAGTTGGGGGGGAATTCACCCCTCCACTTT. Translating it yields CASSQLGGNSPLHF.

Turning to this clone: The sample has other DNA sequences that encode this CDR3 too. This sequence joins TRBV6-5 and TRBJ2-2; TRBD2 agrees at 10 bases. CDR1 and CDR2 (germline): MNHEY, SVGAGI. With V trimmed by 6 bases and J by 5 bases, 6 bases remained unmatched. The CDR3 contains 15 residues. CDR3 DNA: TGTGCCAGCAGCCGACTAGCGGGCGGGACCGGGGAGCTGTTTTTT. Its protein product is CASSRLAGGTGELFF.

The rearrangement uses TRBV7-2 and TRBJ2-7; TRBD2 matches at 14 bases. The V gene end was trimmed by 5 bases and the J gene end by 7 bases; junction bases not matched to a gene: 7. This CDR3 has 15 amino acids. CDR1 SGHTA and CDR2 FQGNSA come from the germline V gene. This CDR3 is CASSPRLAGGGEQYF. The CDR3 coding sequence is TGTGCCAGCAGCCCCAGACTAGCGGGAGGGGGTGAGCAGTACTTC.

The chain couples TRBV2 to TRBJ2-2; the D gene could be TRBD1 or TRBD2 (5 bases each). The length of the CDR3 is 16 residues. The V and J ends lost 2 bases and 9 bases respectively, with 19 bases between them. Germline V gene lookup returns CDR1 SNHLY and CDR2 FYNNEI. CDR3 nucleotides: TGTGCCAGCAGTGAAAATTGGGCGTTTGGGACCCGGGAGCTGTTTTTT. This translates into CASSENWAFGTRELFF.

J is TRBJ1-1 and V is TRBV15, with D perhaps TRBD1 (5 bases). The CDR3 spans 13 residues. Germline CDR1 and CDR2: LNHNV and YYDKDF (reference sequence). V dropped 11 bases and J dropped 0 bases, with 13 bases sitting between them. DNA for the CDR3: TGTGCCCAATGGGGACGCCTGAACACTGAAGCTTTCTTT. Its translation: CAQWGRLNTEAFF.

As regards this clone: One end of the junction fails to match germline, which may point to a read error. V is TRBV11-2 and J is TRBJ2-7, with 7 positions matching TRBD1. Looked up from germline, CDR1 is SGHAT and CDR2 is FQNNGV. CDR3 length: 15 residues. Here the CDR3 reads CASSLDIGGSSEQYF. The CDR3 bases are TGTGCCAGCAGCTTAGACATAGGGGGCTCCTCCGAGCAGTACTTC.

The V gene is TRBV19, the J gene TRBJ1-5; 8 bases line up with TRBD1. Germline V gene sequence: CDR1 LNHDA, CDR2 SQIVND (reference sequence). The V segment lost 2 bases and the J segment 3 bases; nucleotides outside the gene matches: 9. CDR3 size: 17 residues. CDR3 residues: CASSIKPGTGYNQPQHF. The CDR3 DNA is TGTGCCAGTAGTATAAAACCCGGGACAGGTTACAATCAGCCCCAGCATTTT.

The chain employs TRBV15 and TRBJ2-2; D unresolved. The germline CDR1 and CDR2 sequences are LNHNV and YYDKDF (reference sequence). The CDR3 runs to 15 residues. V was clipped by 0 bases and J by 2 bases, with 7 bases between them. CDR3 loop: CATSRDDLNTGELFF. DNA of the CDR3: TGTGCCACCAGCAGAGATGATCTAAACACCGGGGAGCTGTTTTTT.

The chain couples TRBV7-3 to TRBJ1-1; D is possibly TRBD1 (5 bases). The V gene lost 4 bases and the J gene lost 3 bases, with 24 bases spanning the gap. The V gene's germline CDR1 is SGHTA and CDR2 FQGTGA. This CDR3 contains 18 residues. CDR3 loop: CASSYQSRGSGDYTEAFF. The DNA of the CDR3 is TGTGCCAGCAGCTACCAATCCCGGGGCAGTGGGGATTACACTGAAGCTTTCTTT.